This is a list of T cell receptor beta chains from one sample in a study of blood T cell repertoires in COVID-19. The assay was immunoSEQ multiplex PCR, and TCRdb's table has in-frame clones only and misses some. The top ten hold approximately 6.2% of the sample, which has hundreds of thousands of clones, 87% seen once. Sequenced input: peripheral blood. The receptors come from a man in his sixties who had recovered from COVID-19. CDR3s include the opening cysteine and the closing phenylalanine or tryptophan. The D gene is left open where the match is weak. The size field is filled for only some rows; it gives once, few, many or a size class.

D gene,clone size,V gene,J gene,CDR3 DNA,CDR3 protein
.,.,TRBV27,TRBJ2-2,TGTGCCAGCAGTCCCCTCTTCGGGGCCGGGGAGCTGTTTTTT,CASSPLFGAGELFF
.,.,TRBV6-5,TRBJ2-7,TGTGCCAGCAGTTCCCTCGACAGGTTCAAGTCCTACGAGCAGTACTTC,CASSSLDRFKSYEQYF
.,.,TRBV28,TRBJ1-4,TGTGCCAGCAAAGGAGGCGTTAATGAAAAACTGTTTTTT,CASKGGVNEKLFF
.,.,TRBV4-1,TRBJ1-2,TGCGCCAGCAGCCAAGATCGCGGGATGCCCGGGGCTTCACAGGGCTACACCTTC,CASSQDRGMPGASQGYTF
.,.,TRBV5-1,TRBJ2-5,TGCGCCAGCCCAGGTACCCAAGAGACCCAGTACTTC,CASPGTQETQYF
.,.,TRBV4-2,TRBJ1-1,TGTGCCAGCAGCCAAGATGCGGGTAGCGGCATGAACACTGAAGCTTTCTTT,CASSQDAGSGMNTEAFF
.,.,TRBV7-2,TRBJ2-5,TGTGCCAGCAGCTTAGCGGCCATCTCAGAGACCCAGTACTTC,CASSLAAISETQYF
TRBD2,.,TRBV7-3,TRBJ2-7,TGTGCCAGCAGCCTCGCGGGAGGCTCCTACGAGCAGTACTTC,CASSLAGGSYEQYF
TRBD1,.,TRBV6-5,TRBJ1-2,TGTGCCAGCAGGACAGGGGCCTATGGCTACACCTTC,CASRTGAYGYTF
.,.,TRBV7-2,TRBJ1-2,TGTGCCAGCAGCTCCGGGGGAGTTTTCTATGGCTACACCTTC,CASSSGGVFYGYTF
.,.,TRBV3-1/TRBV3-2,TRBJ1-5,TGTGCCAGCAGCCTCCAGGGGAATCAGCCCCAGCATTTT,CASSLQGNQPQHF
.,.,TRBV27,TRBJ2-2,TGTGCCAGCAGTTTAGTCGGGAGCGACGGCACCGGGGAGCTGTTTTTT,CASSLVGSDGTGELFF
.,.,TRBV9,TRBJ2-7,TGTGCCAGCAGCGTAGGTGGCAGGGGCCGTGTGAGGTCCTACGAGCAGTACTTC,CASSVGGRGRVRSYEQYF
.,once,TRBV14,TRBJ1-2,TGTGCCAGCAGCCAAGATGTAAACATCTTCAACTATGGCTACACCTTC,CASSQDVNIFNYGYTF
.,few,TRBV28,TRBJ1-2,TGTGCCAGCAGTCCCGGGACACTCTTTAGTGGCTACACCTTC,CASSPGTLFSGYTF
TRBD2,.,TRBV10-3,TRBJ2-1,TGTGCCACCTCAAGGTGGGAGGGATCTGGATCCTACAATGAGCAGTTCTTC,CATSRWEGSGSYNEQFF
TRBD1,.,TRBV29-1,TRBJ2-3,TGCAGCGTTGAAGACAGGGGGCAAGGAGATACGCAGTATTTT,CSVEDRGQGDTQYF
TRBD2,.,TRBV7-2,TRBJ2-1,TGTGCCAGCTTGGATCGGCTAGGCGGGAGGACCTACAATGAGCAGTTCTTC,CASLDRLGGRTYNEQFF
.,few,TRBV15,TRBJ1-3,TGTGCCACCAGCCGGGGATCTGGAAACACCATATATTTT,CATSRGSGNTIYF
.,.,TRBV11-1,TRBJ1-1,TGTGCCAGCAGCCGAACGGGGGGCCCGAACACTGAAGCTTTCTTT,CASSRTGGPNTEAFF
TRBD1,.,TRBV10-3,TRBJ1-2,TGTGCCACCGGACAGGACGGAGCTCGTGGCTACACCTTC,CATGQDGARGYTF
TRBD1,.,TRBV28,TRBJ1-1,TGTGCCAGCCCAGACAGGGATAGCACTGAAGCTTTCTTT,CASPDRDSTEAFF
TRBD2,once,TRBV5-1,TRBJ2-7,TGCGCCAGCAGCTTGGGGAGACTAGCGGACGAGCAGTACTTC,CASSLGRLADEQYF
.,.,TRBV10-3,TRBJ1-2,TGTGCCATCACCACGCCACCAGGGTGGGAAAAGAGTGGCTACACCTTC,CAITTPPGWEKSGYTF
TRBD1,.,TRBV2,TRBJ2-7,TGTGCCAACAGCACCGGACAGGGCCGCGAGCAGTACTTC,CANSTGQGREQYF
TRBD1,.,TRBV9,TRBJ2-5,TGTGCCAGCAGCTCCCAGGGGGCTAGCTGGGAGACCCAGTACTTC,CASSSQGASWETQYF
TRBD2,.,TRBV2,TRBJ2-7,TGTGCCAGCAGTGACGGGACTAGCGGGAGGGCATCCTACGAGCAGTACTTC,CASSDGTSGRASYEQYF
TRBD1,few,TRBV19,TRBJ2-7,TGTGCCAGTAGTATGACAGGGGGCACGGGCGAGCAGTACTTC,CASSMTGGTGEQYF